The present T cell receptor (beta chain) was sequenced within a study of patients and donors after allogeneic stem cell transplantation. This clonotype was recorded a few times. MiXCR, run by TCRdb on the RT-PCR reads, gives a single entry per CDR3 protein. The sample shows about a million distinct CDR3 sequences, under 20% of them seen only once. The clonotype originates from a human donor who was either an allogeneic HSCT recipient or a stem cell or donor lymphocyte infusion donor (not recorded which). It is not recorded whose cells these are; they may come from a transplant donor. The sample was blood, either unsorted or a sorted T cell fraction (not recorded which).

In DNA, the CDR3 is TGTGCCAGCAGCAAAGCAATCAGGGAGTATGGCTACACCTTC. The encoded protein is CASSKAIREYGYTF. The J gene is TRBJ1-2, the V gene TRBV21-1; the DNA was not used to check the table's D call, TRBD1. TRBV21-1 is classified as a pseudogene. CDR3 length equals 14 residues.